A few counts support the clone carrying this T cell receptor beta chain. Its antigen is not known. The data were obtained in a study of shared clonotypes between healthy human individuals. Per the germline V gene, CDR1 is PRHDT and CDR2 is FYEKMQ (reference sequence). Trimming shortened V by 1 base and J by 8 bases, and 11 bases separated the two germline ends. The CDR3 is 13 amino acids. Assay: immunoSEQ multiplex PCR; the TCRdb copy retains only in-frame clones and omits some. This sample yields fewer than 850,000 clones, of which less than 95% are seen a single time; 34% belongs to the top ten. Regarding the study as a whole: Rarefaction curves obtained for sorted subsets showed sequencing incomplete despite large depth.

This TCR was sampled from a man younger than 35 in good health. Some clones in this sample may be carry-over from other donors' samples. The sample taken for sequencing was memory CD8+ T cells from PBMCs. The subset was: CD45RO+ cells pooled with CCR7-negative TemRA cells. The V call is TRBV13, the J call TRBJ1-1; the D gene is possibly TRBD1 (5 bases). CDR3 in amino acids: CASSLVRGFEAFF. The CDR3 coding sequence is TGTGCCAGCAGCTTAGTTAGGGGATTCGAAGCTTTCTTT.